The next 4 T cell receptor beta chains were all read from a single sample in a study of blood T cell repertoires in COVID-19. Sequencing used immunoSEQ multiplex PCR; TCRdb keeps in-frame clones, though not all of them. Altogether roughly 150,000 clones are present, 85% to 90% being singletons, with the ten largest covering around 5%. Sequences were obtained from peripheral blood. The receptors shown here come from a human donor in a cohort sampled during active COVID-19.

This clone was seen a few times. The rearrangement joins TRBV4-1 to TRBJ1-2; the match to TRBD1 covers 12 bases. This CDR3 comprises 16 residues. The trim removed 4 bases at V and 10 bases at J, leaving 13 bases unmatched. Looked up from germline, CDR1 is MGHRA and CDR2 is YSYEKL. The CDR3 loop is CASSRLSSGTGGAYTF. The CDR3 region has the DNA TGCGCCAGCAGCCGCCTTTCCTCCGGGACAGGGGGCGCCTACACCTTC.

V is TRBV2 and J is TRBJ1-2; no firm D call. Trimming shortened V by 4 bases and J by 4 bases, and 7 bases separated the two germline ends. The CDR3 is 12 residues long. Germline lookup yields CDR1 SNHLY and CDR2 FYNNEI. The CDR3 loop reads CASSVRAYGYTF. CDR3 DNA sequence: TGTGCCAGCAGTGTGAGGGCCTATGGCTACACCTTC.

The rearrangement links TRBV7-3 to TRBJ1-1, with D uncertain. Germline V gives CDR1 SGHTA, CDR2 FQGTGA. V was shortened by 2 bases and J by 0 bases, with 4 bases between the two germline ends. There are 13 residues in the CDR3. The CDR3: CASSLSVNTEAFF. CDR3 sequence (DNA): TGTGCCAGCAGCTTATCCGTGAACACTGAAGCTTTCTTT.

This chain connects TRBV7-2 to TRBJ2-2; 9 positions match TRBD2. The junction had 3 bases not matched to a gene; V was cut back by 1 base and J by 6 bases. Germline V gene data show CDR1 as SGHTA and CDR2 as FQGNSA. The CDR3 is made up of 15 amino acids. The CDR3 region has the DNA TGTGCCAGCAGCTTAGTAGCTAGCGGGGCCGGGGAGCTGTTTTTT. It is translated as CASSLVASGAGELFF. The full variable domain, with the rest looked up from reference TRBV7-2 and TRBJ2-2, is GAGVSQSPSNKVTEKGKDVELRCDPISGHTALYWYRQSLGQGLEFLIYFQGNSAPDKSGLPSDRFSAERTGGSVSTLTIQRTQQEDSAVYLCASSLVASGAGELFFGEGSRLTVL.